This T cell receptor beta chain came from a study of shared clonotypes between healthy human individuals. Study context: Each donor's CD4 naive and CD4 memory cells filled three plates apiece, CD8 naive two, and CD8 memory one.

Germline-derived CDR1 and CDR2 are MNHNY and SVGAGI (reference sequence). CDR3 length equals 13 residues. The V gene lost 5 bases and the J gene lost 4 bases, with 11 bases spanning the gap. Of note for this clone: Within the sample, other DNA sequences also encode this same CDR3.

The assay was carried out at the deep level. Evenly divided among several immunoSEQ plates was the genomic DNA of each subset. Assay used: immunoSEQ multiplex PCR; TCRdb lists only in-frame clones, some missing. The sample carries approximately 2.5 million clones, around 94% recorded once. The gene calls are TRBV6-6 and TRBJ1-2; no firm D call. Specimen: naive CD4+ T cells sorted from blood. Subset in this sample: CD45RA+ positively selected. This TCR came from a man aged 18 to 29 in good health. The CDR3: CASSSRTGYGYTF. The CDR3 DNA reads as TGTGCCAGCAGTAGCCGGACGGGCTATGGCTACACCTTC.